These 32 T cell receptor beta chains were all obtained from the same sample, sequenced in a study of shared T cell receptors in the human thymus. Sequencing used immunoSEQ multiplex PCR; TCRdb keeps in-frame clones, though not all of them. The table records hundreds of thousands of clones, 80% to 90% of them present only once. This sample was also put to use in a study of human thymus T cells.

The sequenced sample consisted of thymocytes. These receptor sequences come from a girl less than two years old with a congenital heart defect.

The chain combines TRBV11-2 with TRBJ1-1; 7 positions agree with TRBD1. The CDR3 is 16 amino acids. Per the germline V gene, CDR1 is SGHAT and CDR2 is FQNNGV. Unmatched junction bases numbered 15, after V lost 0 bases and J lost 11 bases. The CDR3 sequence is CASSLDPGTVWVSAFF. CDR3 in DNA: TGTGCCAGCAGCTTAGATCCCGGGACAGTCTGGGTATCGGCTTTCTTT.

The genes are TRBV4-1 and TRBJ2-5, with a tentative D call TRBD2 (5 bases). The J call may not be correct, given that the DNA end is closer to TRBJ2-7. Germline CDR1 reads MGHRA; CDR2 reads YSYEKL. The CDR3 is 18 residues long. CDR3 nucleotides: TGCGCCAGCAGCCAAGATCGTCGGGGATTCGAGGGTTGGTACGAGCAGTACTTC. This codes for CASSQDRRGFEGWYEQYF.

Remarks on this clone: The same CDR3 is also encoded by other DNA sequences in this sample. The rearrangement links TRBV7-9 to TRBJ1-6; D gene uncertain. CDR1 is SEHNR, CDR2 FQNEAQ, per germline (reference sequence). The CDR3 extends over 13 amino acids. V was clipped by 6 bases and J by 13 bases, with 16 bases between them. The chain's CDR3 is CASRGPVGSPLHF. The CDR3 DNA reads TGTGCCAGCAGGGGCCCAGTAGGTTCCCCCCTCCACTTT.

The rearrangement uses TRBV4-1 and TRBJ1-1, with D perhaps TRBD1 (5 bases). CDR3 length: 16 amino acids. Per the germline V gene, CDR1 is MGHRA and CDR2 is YSYEKL. Trimming stripped 4 bases from V and 1 base from J, with 16 bases between. The CDR3 sequence: CASSPVNSRENTEAFF. The DNA for the CDR3 is TGCGCCAGCAGCCCAGTGAATAGCAGGGAGAACACTGAAGCTTTCTTT.

This chain uses TRBV27 with TRBJ2-1; D is ambiguous. V was pared by 4 bases and J by 2 bases, with 12 bases between. The V gene's germline CDR1 is MNHEY and CDR2 SMNVEV (reference sequence). CDR3 size: 15 residues. CDR3: CASSSAGGPYNEQFF. CDR3 sequence (DNA): TGTGCCAGCAGTTCTGCAGGTGGGCCCTACAATGAGCAGTTCTTC.

The genes are TRBV18 and TRBJ2-5; maybe TRBD1 (5 bases). The J call may be in error: the DNA end matches TRBJ2-7 better. Germline V gene lookup returns CDR1 KGHSH and CDR2 LQKENI. This CDR3 contains 16 residues. The DNA for the CDR3 is TGTGCCAGCTCACCGGAGAAAGACAGCCCCTCCTACGAGCAGTACTTC. Its protein is CASSPEKDSPSYEQYF.

This clone was found once. J is TRBJ1-5 and V is TRBV6-5, with a possible D match to TRBD1 (6 bases). The germline V and J ends were trimmed by 6 bases and 5 bases, with 11 bases remaining between them. The CDR3 extends over 13 amino acids. Germline CDR1 is MNHEY and CDR2 is SVGAGI. As DNA, the CDR3 is TGTGCCAGCAGCGGGGGGCTCCATCAGCCCCAGCATTTT. Amino acids: CASSGGLHQPQHF.

This clone has a handful of counts. The chain employs TRBV7-9 and TRBJ2-2, with a possible D match to TRBD1 (6 bases). The CDR3 runs 17 residues. The germline V gene has CDR1 SEHNR and CDR2 FQNEAQ (reference sequence). V lost 8 bases to trimming and J lost 2 bases, with 21 bases between them. The CDR3 nucleotides read TGTGCCAGCCGGCTTTTCGAGGGCAGGGGAAACACCGGGGAGCTGTTTTTT. It encodes CASRLFEGRGNTGELFF.

The gene calls are TRBV6-5 and TRBJ1-1; D is undetermined. The CDR3 runs to 14 residues. V dropped 7 bases and J dropped 9 bases, with 21 bases sitting between them. Germline V gene lookup returns CDR1 MNHEY and CDR2 SVGAGI. In DNA, the CDR3 is TGTGCCAGCATAGACCTTGTCTCGGGAAGGAAAGCTTTCTTT. It encodes CASIDLVSGRKAFF.

The chain joins TRBV19 to TRBJ1-6, with 8 positions matching TRBD1. The CDR3 is made up of 17 amino acids. Germline loops: CDR1 LNHDA, CDR2 SQIVND (reference sequence). J gave up 8 bases and V 8 bases, and 17 bases lay outside the gene matches. The CDR3 coding sequence is TGTGCCAGTGAACTTAAGAGTGGGCAGGGGGCTTATTCACCCCTCCACTTT. Its protein is CASELKSGQGAYSPLHF.

This sequence joins TRBV27 and TRBJ1-5; D perhaps matches TRBD1 (5 bases). CDR3 length equals 16 residues. Trimming removed 6 bases from V and 3 bases from J, with 18 bases in between. Germline-derived CDR1 and CDR2 are MNHEY and SMNVEV (reference sequence). This chain's CDR3 is CASRVGAGRINQPQHF. CDR3 nucleotide sequence: TGTGCCAGCAGGGTGGGAGCGGGACGTATCAATCAGCCCCAGCATTTT.

This sequence joins TRBV29-1 and TRBJ1-2, with TRBD1 identical over 7 bases. The trim removed 6 bases at V and 4 bases at J, leaving 17 bases unmatched. The germline V gene encodes CDR1 SQVTM and CDR2 ANQGSEA. The CDR3 sequence is 16 residues long. CDR3 nucleotides: TGCAGCGTCGATTCTTTACAGGGGACGCATTTCTATGGCTACACCTTC. It specifies CSVDSLQGTHFYGYTF.

In its sample, this clone was seen a few times. V usage is TRBV29-1 and J usage is TRBJ1-3; 7 nucleotides match TRBD1. The V and J ends lost 3 bases and 7 bases, in that order; junction bases with no gene match: 9. Looked up from germline, CDR1 is SQVTM and CDR2 is ANQGSEA. This CDR3 is 14 amino acids long. The CDR3 loop reads CSVELYRGDNTIYF. CDR3 DNA sequence: TGCAGCGTTGAGCTTTACAGGGGAGACAACACCATATATTTT. Full variable domain (rest looked up from reference TRBV29-1 and TRBJ1-3): SAVISQKPSRDICQRGTSLTIQCQVDSQVTMMFWYRQQPGQSLTLIATANQGSEATYESGFVIDKFPISRPNLTFSTLTVSNMSPEDSSIYLCSVELYRGDNTIYFGEGSWLTVV.

The chain couples TRBV4-3 to TRBJ1-2, with D perhaps matching TRBD1 (6 bases). The V and J ends lost 4 bases and 1 base respectively, with 13 bases between them. CDR3 length: 15 amino acids. Germline-derived CDR1 and CDR2 are LGHNA and YSLEER. For the CDR3, the DNA is TGCGCCAGCAGCCTCCGGGACACCCATAACTATGGCTACACCTTC. Protein: CASSLRDTHNYGYTF.

The chain couples TRBV5-6 to TRBJ1-2, with 7 bases fitting TRBD1. Losses at the gene ends were 1 base for V and 3 bases for J; bases not matched to a gene: 3. Looked up from germline, CDR1 is SGHDT and CDR2 is YYEEEE. The CDR3 contains 14 residues. DNA for the CDR3: TGTGCCAGCAGCTTGACAGGGGTTCACTATGGCTACACCTTC. Translating gives CASSLTGVHYGYTF.

This clone was found a few times. The chain combines TRBV2 with TRBJ1-6; possible D gene TRBD1, 6 bases. The CDR3 totals 16 residues. The germline V gene has CDR1 SNHLY and CDR2 FYNNEI. V shed 7 bases and J shed 9 bases, with 22 bases lying between them. CDR3 nucleotides: TGTGCCAGCAAACGAAAGGGGCGGGGGCCTAGTTCACCCCTCCACTTT. Translated: CASKRKGRGPSSPLHF.

The chain couples TRBV6-4 to TRBJ2-1; 8 nucleotides line up with TRBD2. The ends lost 8 bases at V and 6 bases at J; junction bases unmatched: 15. Germline CDR1 and CDR2: MRHNA and SNTAGT. CDR3 length: 16 amino acids. The CDR3 region is CASAKRCGGTINEQFF. The CDR3, as DNA: TGTGCCAGCGCGAAGAGGTGCGGGGGGACCATCAATGAGCAGTTCTTC.

This clone occurred once. The chain employs TRBV10-2 and TRBJ1-1, with D maybe TRBD1 (6 bases). CDR1 WSHSY and CDR2 SAAADI come from the germline V gene. The CDR3 contains 14 residues. V lost 4 bases, J lost 3 bases, and 12 bases lay in between. CDR3 sequence: CASSVDRRYTEAFF. CDR3 nucleotide sequence: TGCGCCAGCAGTGTCGACAGGAGGTACACTGAAGCTTTCTTT.

CDR3 amino acids: CASSAGGLSRGVSSYEQYF. CDR3 nucleotides: TGTGCCAGCAGCGCGGGGGGGTTATCCAGGGGTGTCAGCTCCTACGAGCAGTACTTC. The rearrangement uses TRBV5-8 and TRBJ2-7; 9 bases are shared with TRBD2. Germline V gene data show CDR1 as SGHTS and CDR2 as YDEGEE. The V segment lost 4 bases and the J segment 0 bases; nucleotides outside the gene matches: 17. This CDR3 is built from 19 residues.

The rearrangement joins TRBV25-1 to TRBJ1-2; the D is unclear. This CDR3 comprises 14 residues. V shed 6 bases and J shed 4 bases, with 15 bases lying between them. CDR1 is MGHDK, CDR2 SYGVNS, per germline. CDR3 region: CASSPSRFSYGYTF. The CDR3 nucleotides are TGTGCCAGCAGCCCCTCGAGGTTTTCCTATGGCTACACCTTC.

The rearrangement links TRBV5-5 to TRBJ1-1; D possibly corresponds to TRBD1 (6 bases). The CDR3 is made up of 13 amino acids. Deletions cut 1 base from V and 6 bases from J, with 10 bases between. Germline V gene sequence: CDR1 SGHKS, CDR2 YYEKEE (reference sequence). DNA for the CDR3: TGTGCCAGCAGCTTGCGTCGGACAGCTGAAGCTTTCTTT. It is translated as CASSLRRTAEAFF.

This chain uses TRBV18 with TRBJ1-1; 8 bases fit TRBD1. In germline, CDR1 is KGHSH, CDR2 LQKENI. This CDR3 is 16 amino acids long. The V and J ends lost 3 bases and 0 bases, in that order; junction bases with no gene match: 6. The CDR3 sequence: CASSPWTGNMNTEAFF. CDR3 sequence (DNA): TGTGCCAGCTCACCCTGGACAGGGAATATGAACACTGAAGCTTTCTTT.

This chain uses TRBV12-5 with TRBJ1-3; D gene unclear. The CDR3 runs 9 residues. Germline V gives CDR1 LGHNT, CDR2 FRNRAP. V shed 5 bases and J shed 11 bases, with 4 bases lying between them. The CDR3, as DNA: TGTGCTAGTGGTCGGTCCATATATTTT. This sequence encodes CASGRSIYF. The full variable domain, its missing parts supplied by reference TRBV12-5 and TRBJ1-3, is DARVTQTPRHKVTEMGQEVTMRCQPILGHNTVFWYRQTMMQGLELLAYFRNRAPLDDSGMPKDRFSAEMPDATLATLKIQPSEPRDSAVYFCASGRSIYFGEGSWLTVV.

The chain couples TRBV14 to TRBJ2-7; 9 positions agree with TRBD2. The CDR3 has 14 amino acids. Trimming took 2 bases from V and 3 from J; bases not matched to a gene: 2. Germline V gene data show CDR1 as SGHDN and CDR2 as FVKESK. CDR3 DNA: TGTGCCAGCAGCCAAATAGCGGGGGACTACGAGCAGTACTTC. Protein: CASSQIAGDYEQYF. The variable domain in full, completed from reference TRBV14 and TRBJ2-7, reads EAGVTQFPSHSVIEKGQTVTLRCDPISGHDNLYWYRRVMGKEIKFLLHFVKESKQDESGMPNNRFLAERTGGTYSTLKVQPAELEDSGVYFCASSQIAGDYEQYFGPGTRLTVT.

This rearrangement joins TRBV9 to TRBJ2-3; tentative D call: TRBD1 (6 bases). The CDR3 contains 16 residues. The V end was cut by 3 bases, the J end by 2 bases, with 16 bases between. Germline CDR1 and CDR2: SGDLS and YYNGEE. This CDR3 is CASSENLRGSTDTQYF. The CDR3 DNA reads TGTGCCAGCAGCGAAAACCTCAGGGGCTCCACAGATACGCAGTATTTT.

This chain links TRBV12-5 with TRBJ1-1, with TRBD1 matching 7 bases. The CDR3 is 16 amino acids. V shed 8 bases, J shed 1 base, and the junction held 13 bases outside the gene matches. From germline, CDR1 is LGHNT and CDR2 FRNRAP. The CDR3 spells CASYAKKGQKNTEAFF. The CDR3 DNA sequence: TGTGCTAGTTACGCCAAAAAGGGACAGAAGAACACTGAAGCTTTCTTT.

This clone was seen a single time. This sequence joins TRBV4-1 and TRBJ2-1, with a weak D call TRBD2 (6 bases). The germline V gene has CDR1 MGHRA and CDR2 YSYEKL. V was trimmed by 5 bases and J by 8 bases, leaving 19 bases between them. The CDR3 runs 15 residues. CDR3 DNA sequence: TGCGCCAGCAGCGCTCAGGAGGGCCGGTTCGATGAGCAGTTCTTC. Translation gives CASSAQEGRFDEQFF.

This clone was detected only a few times. The genes are TRBV19 and TRBJ1-4; 7 bases line up with TRBD1. V lost 5 bases, J lost 8 bases, and 14 bases stayed unmatched. Germline V CDR1 and CDR2: LNHDA, SQIVND (reference sequence). The CDR3 has 16 amino acids. The CDR3 reads CASSAPAGRGKEKLFF. CDR3 sequence (DNA): TGTGCCAGTAGTGCCCCGGCAGGCAGGGGGAAGGAAAAACTGTTTTTT. The whole variable domain, filled in from reference TRBV19 and TRBJ1-4, reads DGGITQSPKYLFRKEGQNVTLSCEQNLNHDAMYWYRQDPGQGLRLIYYSQIVNDFQKGDIAEGYSVSREKKESFPLTVTSAQKNPTAFYLCASSAPAGRGKEKLFFGSGTQLSVL.

The rearrangement uses TRBV29-1 and TRBJ2-4, with TRBD2 identical over 9 bases. The CDR3 length is 12 residues. Germline V gene lookup returns CDR1 SQVTM and CDR2 ANQGSEA. CDR3 nucleotides: TGCAGTGCGGGGGGGTCCAAAAACATTCAGTACTTC. Protein: CSAGGSKNIQYF.

This chain uses TRBV11-2 with TRBJ1-2; 7 nucleotides match TRBD1. The CDR3 length is 15 residues. Trimming took 3 bases from V and 7 from J; bases not matched to a gene: 11. Germline V gives CDR1 SGHAT, CDR2 FQNNGV. Here the CDR3 reads CASSLDSQGGFGYTF. CDR3 bases: TGTGCCAGCAGCTTGGATTCTCAGGGGGGATTTGGCTACACCTTC.

This clone appeared a few times. The V call is TRBV19, the J call TRBJ1-6, with a tentative D call TRBD1 (5 bases). Germline CDR1 is LNHDA and CDR2 is SQIVND (reference sequence). Trimming cost V 3 bases and J 6 bases, with 15 bases left between them. This CDR3 region has 16 residues. The CDR3 reads CASSISRTPFNSPLHF. In nucleotides, the CDR3 is TGTGCCAGTAGTATCTCCCGGACACCCTTTAATTCACCCCTCCACTTT.

The chain couples TRBV7-2 to TRBJ1-2, with 8 bases that match TRBD1. The V and J ends lost 1 base and 7 bases, in that order; junction bases with no gene match: 5. Germline V gives CDR1 SGHTA, CDR2 FQGNSA. The CDR3 contains 14 residues. The CDR3 is CASSLETGVIGYTF. CDR3 nucleotides: TGTGCCAGCAGCTTAGAGACAGGGGTGATTGGCTACACCTTC. Filled out from reference TRBV7-2 and TRBJ1-2, the complete variable domain reads GAGVSQSPSNKVTEKGKDVELRCDPISGHTALYWYRQSLGQGLEFLIYFQGNSAPDKSGLPSDRFSAERTGGSVSTLTIQRTQQEDSAVYLCASSLETGVIGYTFGSGTRLTVV.